Presented here are 8 T cell receptor beta chains from one specimen sequenced in a study of control samples from healthy donors and cancer patients. Libraries were prepared by immunoSEQ multiplex PCR; TCRdb keeps only in-frame clonotypes and omits some of them. The sample includes 120,000 or so clones, about 95% of them seen just once. Sample: blood. The origin of the receptors is a man younger than 45 in good health.

The rearrangement links TRBV6-2 or TRBV6-3 to TRBJ2-1; TRBD2 matches 9 bases. Trimming removed 0 bases from V and 10 bases from J; junction bases left unmatched: 7. The CDR3 runs to 15 residues. CDR1 is MNHEY and CDR2 is SVGEGT in the germline V gene. The CDR3 region has the DNA TGTGCCAGCAGTTACTCTGGCGGGGGGGCGAAAGAGCAGTTCTTC. Translated: CASSYSGGGAKEQFF.

This chain connects TRBV28 to TRBJ2-3, with D maybe TRBD1 (6 bases). Germline V gene lookup returns CDR1 MDHEN and CDR2 SYDVKM. The CDR3 covers 16 residues. V was trimmed by 8 bases and J by 2 bases, leaving 20 bases between them. The CDR3 DNA is TGTGCCAGCGGGGGTTGGGGGCAGGGTATCACAGATACGCAGTATTTT. It is translated as CASGGWGQGITDTQYF. Combining the CDR3 with reference TRBV28 and TRBJ2-3 gives the whole variable domain DVKVTQSSRYLVKRTGEKVFLECVQDMDHENMFWYRQDPGLGLRLIYFSYDVKMKEKGDIPEGYSVSREKKERFSLILESASTNQTSMYLCASGGWGQGITDTQYFGPGTRLTVL.

This clone was seen only a few times. V is TRBV25-1 and J is TRBJ2-3; possibly TRBD2 for D (6 bases). There are 15 residues in the CDR3. V lost 2 bases and J lost 10, with 19 bases in between. The germline V gene encodes CDR1 MGHDK and CDR2 SYGVNS. CDR3 in amino acids: CASSEIRRAAPAQYF. The CDR3 DNA reads TGTGCCAGCAGTGAAATCCGGAGGGCCGCCCCCGCGCAGTATTTT.

The V gene is TRBV28, the J gene TRBJ1-6; D might be TRBD1 (5 bases). CDR1 is MDHEN, CDR2 SYDVKM, per germline. This CDR3 has 15 amino acids. V shed 2 bases and J shed 6 bases, with 11 bases lying between them. The CDR3 spells CASSLGGSGNSPLHF. The CDR3 region has the DNA TGTGCCAGCAGTTTAGGGGGAAGCGGTAATTCACCCCTCCACTTT.

This clone was recorded once. V usage is TRBV5-1 and J usage is TRBJ1-3; D remains unclear. Germline lookup yields CDR1 SGHRS and CDR2 YFSETQ. This CDR3 has 14 amino acids. The V and J ends lost 4 bases and 0 bases respectively, with 8 bases between them. The CDR3 bases are TGCGCCAGCAGCGAGAGAAACTCTGGAAACACCATATATTTT. Encoded protein: CASSERNSGNTIYF. Drawing the rest from reference TRBV5-1 and TRBJ1-3, the complete variable domain is KAGVTQTPRYLIKTRGQQVTLSCSPISGHRSVSWYQQTPGQGLQFLFEYFSETQRNKGNFPGRFSGRQFSNSRSEMNVSTLELGDSALYLCASSERNSGNTIYFGEGSWLTVV.

This chain joins TRBV5-1 and TRBJ2-3; 8 bases map to TRBD2. J gave up 4 bases and V 2 bases, and 9 bases lay outside the gene matches. This CDR3 is built from 16 residues. From germline, CDR1 is SGHRS and CDR2 YFSETQ. This CDR3 is CASSFGIAGSADTQYF. The CDR3 nucleotides are TGCGCCAGCAGCTTTGGAATAGCGGGATCCGCAGATACGCAGTATTTT.

The rearrangement links TRBV30 to TRBJ1-5, with D perhaps TRBD1 (6 bases). V dropped 6 bases and J dropped 4 bases, with 16 bases sitting between them. Germline V gene data show CDR1 as GTSNPN and CDR2 as SVGIG (reference sequence). The CDR3 is 14 residues long. This CDR3 reads CACNGRGGNQPQHF. The CDR3 DNA follows: TGTGCCTGCAACGGCAGGGGCGGGAATCAGCCCCAGCATTTT.

This clone is deemed medium-sized. V usage is TRBV5-3 and J usage is TRBJ1-5, with 9 bases lining up with TRBD1. TRBV5-3 is an ORF for which the function is uncertain. V was clipped by 4 bases and J by 6 bases; unmatched bases: 5. The CDR3 extends over 14 amino acids. CDR3 DNA sequence: TGTGCCAGAAGCGCACCGGGACAGGGTCAGCCCCAGCATTTT. It codes for CARSAPGQGQPQHF.